This note documents a single TCR beta chain sequence. Its antigen is as yet unknown. Over 18 months, lack of ophthalmopathy progression marked Graves' hyperthyroidism as stable. Researchers barred patients who had uncontrolled infection, other autoimmune disease, pregnancy or lactation. Amplified TCR beta CDR3 regions came from RNA transcripts. HTBI primers were used for first-round RT-PCR of the TCR CDR3. TCRdb re-called the multiplex PCR reads with MiXCR, one entry per CDR3 protein. The repertoire holds about 540,000 distinct CDR3 sequences, with roughly 46% as singletons. The data originate from a study of T cells in Graves' hyperthyroidism and ophthalmopathy. Study-wide results and caveats: Among clonotypes expanded in thyroid above 0.001, most were also found in blood.

The source is a woman in her late teens or twenties with Graves' hyperthyroidism. Sequenced sample: peripheral blood or thyroid tissue (not recorded which).

The CDR3 DNA reads TGTGCCAGCAGTGAAGGGACCCACCAAGAGACCCAGTACTTC. This sequence encodes CASSEGTHQETQYF. The J gene is TRBJ2-5, the V gene TRBV2; D is undetermined. This CDR3 has 14 residues. V lost 1 base to trimming and J lost 0 bases, with 6 bases between them. Per germline, CDR1 SNHLY and CDR2 FYNNEI.